This T cell receptor beta chain was recorded in a study of T cell responses to AZD1222 COVID-19 vaccine. Study-level results: The peak T cell response came first, and repertoires were sampled only after it.

Method: immunoSEQ multiplex PCR; TCRdb's copy keeps in-frame clones and lacks some. The sample shows roughly 95,000 clones, roughly 90% of them seen only once. V lost 6 bases to trimming and J lost 2 bases; unmatched junction nucleotides: 5. This CDR3 has 15 residues. CDR1 and CDR2 (germline): MNHEY, SVGAGI. Notes on this clone: The antigen remains unidentified.

Specimen: peripheral blood, collected on day 0 of AZD1222 vaccination. The chain joins TRBV6-5 to TRBJ2-2; 8 bases align to TRBD2. This sequence originates from an adult in good health. CDR3 coding DNA: TGTGCCAGCAGCATTACTAGCGGTAACACCGGGGAGCTGTTTTTT. Encoded protein: CASSITSGNTGELFF.